Listed here are 19 T cell receptor beta chains from one sample, sequenced in a study of cytomegalovirus exposure and HLA in healthy donors (dated by TCRdb to about 2017). Libraries were prepared through the immunoSEQ multiplex PCR assay. For the multiplex PCR, a mixture combining 60 forward primers for TCR Vbeta segments and 13 reverse primers for TCR Jbeta segments was used. TCRdb took over this immuneACCESS table, retaining in-frame rearrangements with V and J assigned. Such tables are incomplete; in checked studies, under half of the missing clones stem from an unresolved V gene, and the remainder is unexplained. The sample has nearly 200,000 clones on record, over 70% of them singletons. The ten largest clones represent roughly 1.3% of the sample. The sample taken for sequencing was PBMCs. These receptors all come from a man in his thirties or forties in good health and CMV-seronegative.

There are a few counts of this clone. V is TRBV7-9 and J is TRBJ2-2; 7 bases line up with TRBD1. This CDR3 has 17 residues. After removal of 3 bases from V and 5 bases from J, the junction contained 12 bases not matched to a gene. Germline V lookup: CDR1 SEHNR, CDR2 FQNEAQ (reference sequence). The CDR3 coding sequence is TGTGCCAGCAGCTTTGGTATACAGGGGATTTTGACCGGGGAGCTGTTTTTT. It is translated as CASSFGIQGILTGELFF.

In the case of this clone: At one end the junction does not follow the germline gene, possibly because of a read error. This sequence joins TRBV7-9 and TRBJ2-7; 7 nucleotides align to TRBD2. From germline, CDR1 is SEHNR and CDR2 FQNEAQ (reference sequence). The CDR3 covers 11 residues. The CDR3 sequence is CSSSRGVEQYF. The DNA of the CDR3 is TGTTCCAGCAGTCGGGGGGTCGAGCAGTACTTC.

The rearrangement joins TRBV18 to TRBJ2-3, with TRBD2 matching over 8 bases. Germline assignment: CDR1 KGHSH and CDR2 LQKENI. The CDR3 loop spans 16 amino acids. V shed 2 bases and J 1 base; nucleotides not matched to a gene: 5. The CDR3 coding sequence is TGTGCCAGCTCACCATTTGCGGGGGGAGGCACAGATACGCAGTATTTT. Encoded protein: CASSPFAGGGTDTQYF.

This clone appeared a single time. This chain connects TRBV6-6 to TRBJ2-5; perhaps TRBD2 as D (6 bases). There are 13 residues in the CDR3. Germline V gene sequence: CDR1 MNHNY, CDR2 SVGAGI (reference sequence). The germline V and J ends were trimmed by 6 bases and 3 bases, with 11 bases remaining between them. Here the CDR3 reads CASSTSGEETQYF. In DNA form, the CDR3 reads TGTGCCAGCAGCACGTCGGGGGAAGAGACCCAGTACTTC.

The chain employs TRBV27 and TRBJ2-1, with D uncertain. CDR3 size: 14 residues. Germline V gives CDR1 MNHEY, CDR2 SMNVEV (reference sequence). Trimming stripped 4 bases from V and 3 bases from J, with 10 bases between. CDR3 loop: CASSSTGLYNEQFF. In nucleotides, the CDR3 is TGTGCCAGCAGTTCCACTGGGCTCTACAATGAGCAGTTCTTC.

This chain uses TRBV7-9 with TRBJ2-7; 10 bases match TRBD1. CDR1 is SEHNR and CDR2 is FQNEAQ in the germline V gene (reference sequence). The CDR3 loop spans 16 amino acids. V trimming: 5 bases; J trimming: 0 bases; junction bases outside the gene matches: 7. The CDR3 protein is CASSPPGQGVSYEQYF. As DNA, the CDR3 is TGTGCCAGCAGCCCTCCCGGACAGGGGGTCTCCTACGAGCAGTACTTC. Full variable domain (outside the CDR3, taken from reference TRBV7-9 and TRBJ2-7): DTGVSQNPRHKITKRGQNVTFRCDPISEHNRLYWYRQTLGQGPEFLTYFQNEAQLEKSRLLSDRFSAERPKGSFSTLEIQRTEQGDSAMYLCASSPPGQGVSYEQYFGPGTRLTVT.

The rearrangement links TRBV9 to TRBJ2-2; D is undetermined. The germline gives CDR1 SGDLS, CDR2 YYNGEE. The CDR3 extends over 11 amino acids. The V and J ends lost 3 bases and 8 bases respectively, with 5 bases between them. CDR3 sequence (DNA): TGTGCCAGCAGCGGGAGAGGGGAGCTGTTTTTT. It specifies CASSGRGELFF.

This sequence joins TRBV6-1 and TRBJ2-7; tentatively, D is TRBD1 (7 bases). V was trimmed by 11 bases and J by 4 bases, leaving 18 bases between them. This CDR3 comprises 13 residues. In germline, CDR1 is MNHNS, CDR2 SASEGT. The CDR3 loop is CAAWGDSPYEQYF. CDR3 coding DNA: TGTGCCGCTTGGGGGGACAGCCCTTACGAGCAGTACTTC.

This chain joins TRBV7-9 and TRBJ1-2; D possibly corresponds to TRBD1 (6 bases). Germline V CDR1 and CDR2: SEHNR, FQNEAQ (reference sequence). There are 15 residues in the CDR3. Between the trimmed V and J ends, which lost 2 bases and 6 bases, there was a span of 16 bases. CDR3 in amino acids: CASSLTDRPPDGYTF. The CDR3 nucleotides are TGTGCCAGCAGCTTAACTGACAGGCCGCCGGATGGCTACACCTTC. The variable domain in full, completed from reference TRBV7-9 and TRBJ1-2, reads DTGVSQNPRHKITKRGQNVTFRCDPISEHNRLYWYRQTLGQGPEFLTYFQNEAQLEKSRLLSDRFSAERPKGSFSTLEIQRTEQGDSAMYLCASSLTDRPPDGYTFGSGTRLTVV.

The chain combines TRBV30 with TRBJ2-3; 15 bases match TRBD2. Trimming took 5 bases from V and 2 from J; bases not matched to a gene: 8. There are 17 residues in the CDR3. Germline CDR1 is GTSNPN and CDR2 is SVGIG (reference sequence). The CDR3 region is CAWDRGTSGRPTDTQYF. The CDR3 nucleotides read TGTGCCTGGGACAGGGGGACTAGCGGGAGGCCCACAGATACGCAGTATTTT.

The chain links TRBV7-9 to TRBJ1-4; D is unresolved. Between the trimmed V and J ends, which lost 4 bases and 3 bases, there was a span of 12 bases. The CDR3 totals 15 residues. Germline values: CDR1 SEHNR, CDR2 FQNEAQ (reference sequence). CDR3 in DNA: TGTGCCAGCAGCTCGGGCGGAGGGCCTAATGAAAAACTGTTTTTT. Its translation is CASSSGGGPNEKLFF.

The gene calls are TRBV27 and TRBJ1-6, with D uncertain. Germline V gene sequence: CDR1 MNHEY, CDR2 SMNVEV (reference sequence). This CDR3 contains 15 residues. V lost 8 bases and J 7 bases, leaving 18 bases between the germline ends. DNA of the CDR3: TGTGCCAGCTTACCGATGGGTGCGCGGAATTCACCCCTCCACTTT. Its protein is CASLPMGARNSPLHF.

The gene calls are TRBV2 and TRBJ2-1; possible D gene TRBD1, 5 bases. Germline V gives CDR1 SNHLY, CDR2 FYNNEI. The germline V and J ends were trimmed by 5 bases and 11 bases, with 19 bases remaining between them. This CDR3 comprises 14 residues. CDR3 sequence (DNA): TGTGCCAGCAGTCAAACCGACGCCCGACAGAAGCAGTTCTTC. It encodes CASSQTDARQKQFF.

The CDR3 loop reads CASSVHSGGTDTQYF. The CDR3 DNA sequence: TGTGCCAGCAGCGTTCACTCAGGGGGCACAGATACGCAGTATTTT. The chain joins TRBV9 to TRBJ2-3; D is perhaps TRBD1 (6 bases). CDR1 and CDR2 (germline): SGDLS, YYNGEE. This CDR3 region has 15 residues. Deletions cut 2 bases from V and 1 base from J, with 11 bases between.

Only one count was recorded for this clone. This chain links TRBV5-6 with TRBJ2-3; 10 bases agree with TRBD2. The CDR3 has 15 amino acids. CDR1 SGHDT and CDR2 YYEEEE come from the germline V gene. The trim removed 1 base at V and 4 bases at J, leaving 3 bases unmatched. The CDR3 nucleotides are TGTGCCAGCAGCTTGTTGCTAGCGGGGGCAGATACGCAGTATTTT. Amino acids: CASSLLLAGADTQYF. The full variable domain, with the rest looked up from reference TRBV5-6 and TRBJ2-3, is DAGVTQSPTHLIKTRGQQVTLRCSPKSGHDTVSWYQQALGQGPQFIFQYYEEEERQRGNFPDRFSGHQFPNYSSELNVNALLLGDSALYLCASSLLLAGADTQYFGPGTRLTVL.

The CDR3 reads CASSLLGDRGTGNTIYF. The DNA of the CDR3 is TGTGCCAGCAGTTTATTAGGTGACAGGGGGACTGGAAACACCATATATTTT. The chain combines TRBV28 with TRBJ1-3; 9 bases map to TRBD1. Germline CDR1 is MDHEN and CDR2 is SYDVKM. There are 17 residues in the CDR3. The V and J ends lost 1 base and 2 bases, in that order; junction bases with no gene match: 6. The whole variable domain, remainder taken from reference TRBV28 and TRBJ1-3, is DVKVTQSSRYLVKRTGEKVFLECVQDMDHENMFWYRQDPGLGLRLIYFSYDVKMKEKGDIPEGYSVSREKKERFSLILESASTNQTSMYLCASSLLGDRGTGNTIYFGEGSWLTVV.

The rearrangement joins TRBV27 to TRBJ2-7, with a weak D call TRBD2 (5 bases). Per germline, CDR1 MNHEY and CDR2 SMNVEV (reference sequence). V lost 5 bases to trimming and J lost 3 bases, with 11 bases between them. CDR3 length: 13 amino acids. CDR3 nucleotide sequence: TGTGCCAGCAGTCTCGGACTGAACTACGAGCAGTACTTC. It yields the protein CASSLGLNYEQYF.

This chain uses TRBV2 with TRBJ2-3; D is ambiguous. CDR1 SNHLY and CDR2 FYNNEI come from the germline V gene. V was clipped by 6 bases and J by 0 bases, with 16 bases between them. The CDR3 runs 16 residues. In DNA, the CDR3 is TGTGCCAGCAGGGAAAGACATGGATTCAGCACAGATACGCAGTATTTT. It encodes CASRERHGFSTDTQYF.

V usage is TRBV6-1 and J usage is TRBJ2-3; 7 bases align to TRBD1. J lost 4 bases, V lost 9 bases, and 10 bases had no gene match. Germline loops: CDR1 MNHNS, CDR2 SASEGT. The CDR3 loop spans 14 amino acids. CDR3 nucleotides: TGTGCCAGTAACCCCCCAGGGGGAGCAGATACGCAGTATTTT. It is translated as CASNPPGGADTQYF.